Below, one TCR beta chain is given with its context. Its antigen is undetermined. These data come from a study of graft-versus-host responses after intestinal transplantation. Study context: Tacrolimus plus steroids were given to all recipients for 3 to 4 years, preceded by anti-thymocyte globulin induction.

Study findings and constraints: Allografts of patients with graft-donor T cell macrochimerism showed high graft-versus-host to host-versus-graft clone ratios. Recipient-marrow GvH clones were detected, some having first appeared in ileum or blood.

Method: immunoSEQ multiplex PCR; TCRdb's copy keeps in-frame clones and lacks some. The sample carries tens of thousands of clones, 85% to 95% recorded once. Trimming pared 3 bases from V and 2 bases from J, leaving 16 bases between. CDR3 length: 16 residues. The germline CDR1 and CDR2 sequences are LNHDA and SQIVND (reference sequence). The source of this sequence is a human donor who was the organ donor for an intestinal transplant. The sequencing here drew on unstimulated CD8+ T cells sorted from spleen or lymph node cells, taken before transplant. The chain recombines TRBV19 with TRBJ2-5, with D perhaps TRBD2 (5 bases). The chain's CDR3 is CASSIRVEGIQETQYF. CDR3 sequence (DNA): TGTGCCAGTAGTATTCGCGTAGAGGGCATTCAAGAGACCCAGTACTTC.